Sequencing of this T cell receptor (beta chain) was carried out in a study of type 1 regulatory T cells. Study in general: This in vitro CD4 product, T-allo10, is enriched for Tr1 cells and alloantigen-specific.

On this clonotype: The antigen remains unidentified.

TCRdb re-called the reads with MiXCR, one entry per CDR3 protein. The data hold about 68,000 distinct CDR3 sequences, with around 68% observed a single time. The graft donor-derived T-allo10 cells reportedly recognize host alloantigens, are anergic, and suppress alloantigen-specifically. The sequenced sample was cultured T cells, either the whole culture or a sorted T cell fraction (not recorded which). Subset described: Tr1-enriched cell product generated in vitro against host alloantigens. This TCR was sampled from a human donor in good health.

CDR3 nucleotides: TGTGCCAGCAGTAAAGGACAGGGAATGAATCAGCCCCAGCATTTT. Protein sequence: CASSKGQGMNQPQHF. V and J are TRBV6-1 and TRBJ1-5, with 8 bases matching TRBD1. The germline V gene encodes CDR1 MNHNS and CDR2 SASEGT. V lost 5 bases, J lost 4 bases, and 7 bases stayed unmatched. The CDR3 length is 15 residues.